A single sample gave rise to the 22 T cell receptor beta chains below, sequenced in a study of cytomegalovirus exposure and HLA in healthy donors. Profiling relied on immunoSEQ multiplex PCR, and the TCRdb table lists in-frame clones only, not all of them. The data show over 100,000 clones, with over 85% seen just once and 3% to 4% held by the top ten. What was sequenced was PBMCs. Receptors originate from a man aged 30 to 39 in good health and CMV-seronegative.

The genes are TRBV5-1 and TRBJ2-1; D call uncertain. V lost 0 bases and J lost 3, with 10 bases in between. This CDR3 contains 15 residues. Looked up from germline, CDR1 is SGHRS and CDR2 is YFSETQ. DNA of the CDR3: TGCGCCAGCAGCTTGGTCGCGGATAGCTACAATGAGCAGTTCTTC. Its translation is CASSLVADSYNEQFF.

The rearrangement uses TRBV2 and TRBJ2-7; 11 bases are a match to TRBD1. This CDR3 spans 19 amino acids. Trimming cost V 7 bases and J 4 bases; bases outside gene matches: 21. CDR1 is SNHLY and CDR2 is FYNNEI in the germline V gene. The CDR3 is CASMKGGTGGIWVLYEQYF. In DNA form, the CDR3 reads TGTGCCAGCATGAAGGGTGGGACAGGGGGAATTTGGGTTCTTTACGAGCAGTACTTC. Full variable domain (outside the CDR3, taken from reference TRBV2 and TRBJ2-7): EPEVTQTPSHQVTQMGQEVILRCVPISNHLYFYWYRQILGQKVEFLVSFYNNEISEKSEIFDDQFSVERPDGSNFTLKIRSTKLEDSAMYFCASMKGGTGGIWVLYEQYFGPGTRLTVT.

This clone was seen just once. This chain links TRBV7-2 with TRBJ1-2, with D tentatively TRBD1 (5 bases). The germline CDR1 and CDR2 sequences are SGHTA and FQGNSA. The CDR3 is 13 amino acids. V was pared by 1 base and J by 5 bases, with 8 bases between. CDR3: CASSLGQPYGYTF. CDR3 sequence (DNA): TGTGCCAGCAGCTTAGGACAGCCTTATGGCTACACCTTC.

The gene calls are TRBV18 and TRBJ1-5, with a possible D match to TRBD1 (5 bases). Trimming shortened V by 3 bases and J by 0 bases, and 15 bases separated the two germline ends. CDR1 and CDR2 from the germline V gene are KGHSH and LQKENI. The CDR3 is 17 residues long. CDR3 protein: CASSPRDGPYSNQPQHF. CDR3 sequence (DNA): TGTGCCAGCTCACCGCGGGACGGCCCTTATAGCAATCAGCCCCAGCATTTT. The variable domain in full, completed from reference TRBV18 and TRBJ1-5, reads NAGVMQNPRHLVRRRGQEARLRCSPMKGHSHVYWYRQLPEEGLKFMVYLQKENIIDESGMPKERFSAEFPKEGPSILRIQQVVRGDSAAYFCASSPRDGPYSNQPQHFGDGTRLSIL.

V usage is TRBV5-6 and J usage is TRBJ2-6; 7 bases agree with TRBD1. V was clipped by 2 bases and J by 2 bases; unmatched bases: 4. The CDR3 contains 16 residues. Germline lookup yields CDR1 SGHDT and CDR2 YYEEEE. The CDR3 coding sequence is TGTGCCAGCAGCTTATACAGGGGAGCTGGGGCCAACGTCCTGACTTTC. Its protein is CASSLYRGAGANVLTF.

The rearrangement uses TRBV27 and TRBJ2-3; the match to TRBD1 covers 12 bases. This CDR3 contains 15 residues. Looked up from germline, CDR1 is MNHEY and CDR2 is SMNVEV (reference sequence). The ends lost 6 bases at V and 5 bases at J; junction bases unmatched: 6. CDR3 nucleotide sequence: TGTGCCAGCAGCGCGGGACAGGGGGCTGTAGATACGCAGTATTTT. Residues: CASSAGQGAVDTQYF.

CDR3 in DNA: TGCGCCAGCAGCCCCACAGGATGGGGGCACTCTGGGGCCAACGTCCTGACTTTC. Translating it yields CASSPTGWGHSGANVLTF. The chain joins TRBV5-1 to TRBJ2-6; tentative D call: TRBD1 (6 bases). V was shortened by 4 bases and J by 0 bases, with 17 bases between the two germline ends. Per the germline V gene, CDR1 is SGHRS and CDR2 is YFSETQ. The CDR3 spans 18 residues.

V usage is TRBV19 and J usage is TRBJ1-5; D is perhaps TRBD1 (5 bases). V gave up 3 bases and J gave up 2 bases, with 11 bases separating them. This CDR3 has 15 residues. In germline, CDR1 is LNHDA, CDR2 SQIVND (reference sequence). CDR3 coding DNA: TGTGCCAGTAGTATTGGTTGGGGGGGCAATCAGCCCCAGCATTTT. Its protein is CASSIGWGGNQPQHF.

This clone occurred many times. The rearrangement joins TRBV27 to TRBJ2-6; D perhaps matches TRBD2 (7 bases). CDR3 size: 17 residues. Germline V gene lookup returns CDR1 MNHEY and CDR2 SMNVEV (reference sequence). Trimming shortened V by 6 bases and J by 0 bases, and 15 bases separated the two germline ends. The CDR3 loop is CASRSGGGYSGANVLTF. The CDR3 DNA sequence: TGTGCCAGCAGGTCGGGGGGCGGGTACTCTGGGGCCAACGTCCTGACTTTC.

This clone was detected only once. The CDR3 nucleotides are TGTGCCAGTAGTATAGAGGGCATCGGGAAAGGGGGTTTCTCTGGAAACACCATATATTTT. Encoded protein: CASSIEGIGKGGFSGNTIYF. The J gene is TRBJ1-3, the V gene TRBV19, with TRBD1 as a possible D gene (6 bases). V shed 0 bases and J shed 0 bases, with 21 bases lying between them. The CDR3 loop spans 20 amino acids. CDR1 and CDR2 (germline): LNHDA, SQIVND (reference sequence).

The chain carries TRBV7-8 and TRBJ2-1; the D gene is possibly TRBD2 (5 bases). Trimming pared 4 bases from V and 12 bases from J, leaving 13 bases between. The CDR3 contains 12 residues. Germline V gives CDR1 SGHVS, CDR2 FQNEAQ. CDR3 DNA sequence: TGTGCCAGCAGCTCCCTAGCCTATGGGCAGTTCTTC. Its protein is CASSSLAYGQFF.

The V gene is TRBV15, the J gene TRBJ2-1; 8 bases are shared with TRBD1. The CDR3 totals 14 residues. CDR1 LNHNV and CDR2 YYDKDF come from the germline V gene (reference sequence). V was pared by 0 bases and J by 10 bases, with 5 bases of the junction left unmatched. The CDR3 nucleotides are TGTGCCACCAGCAGAGACTGGACAGGGTTAGAGCAGTTCTTC. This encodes CATSRDWTGLEQFF. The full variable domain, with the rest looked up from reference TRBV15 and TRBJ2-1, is DAMVIQNPRYQVTQFGKPVTLSCSQTLNHNVMYWYQQKSSQAPKLLFHYYDKDFNNEADTPDNFQSRRPNTSFCFLDIRSPGLGDTAMYLCATSRDWTGLEQFFGPGTRLTVL.

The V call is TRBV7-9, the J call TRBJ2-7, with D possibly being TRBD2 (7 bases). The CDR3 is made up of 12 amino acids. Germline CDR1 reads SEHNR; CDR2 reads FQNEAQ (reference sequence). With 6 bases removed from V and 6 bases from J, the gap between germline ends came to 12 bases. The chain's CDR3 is CASREGGAEQYF. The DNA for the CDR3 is TGTGCCAGCAGAGAAGGGGGGGCCGAGCAGTACTTC.

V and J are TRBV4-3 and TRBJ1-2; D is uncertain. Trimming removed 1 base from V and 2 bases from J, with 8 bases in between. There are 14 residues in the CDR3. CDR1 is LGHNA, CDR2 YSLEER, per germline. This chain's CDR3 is CASSQARGNYGYTF. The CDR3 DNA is TGCGCCAGCAGCCAAGCGCGCGGGAACTATGGCTACACCTTC.

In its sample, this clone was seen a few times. CDR3 in amino acids: CASSRTGQTFQETQYF. The CDR3 region has the DNA TGCGCCAGCAGCCGCACTGGACAGACATTCCAAGAGACCCAGTACTTC. V usage is TRBV4-1 and J usage is TRBJ2-5; D possibly corresponds to TRBD1 (6 bases). Germline CDR1 MGHRA, CDR2 YSYEKL. CDR3 length equals 16 residues. The ends were cut back, 4 bases at V and 1 base at J, with 16 bases in the middle.

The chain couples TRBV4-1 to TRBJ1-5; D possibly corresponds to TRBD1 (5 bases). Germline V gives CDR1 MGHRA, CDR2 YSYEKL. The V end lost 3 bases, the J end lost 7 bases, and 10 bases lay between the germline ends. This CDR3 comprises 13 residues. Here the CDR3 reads CASSHRVSQPQHF. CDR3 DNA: TGCGCCAGCAGCCACAGGGTGAGCCAGCCCCAGCATTTT.

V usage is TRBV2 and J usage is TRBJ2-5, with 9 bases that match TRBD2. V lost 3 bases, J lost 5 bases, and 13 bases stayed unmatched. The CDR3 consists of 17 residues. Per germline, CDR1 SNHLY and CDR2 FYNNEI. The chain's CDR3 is CASSDPRLAGGLETQYF. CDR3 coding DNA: TGTGCCAGCAGTGACCCTCGTTTGGCGGGGGGGCTTGAGACCCAGTACTTC.

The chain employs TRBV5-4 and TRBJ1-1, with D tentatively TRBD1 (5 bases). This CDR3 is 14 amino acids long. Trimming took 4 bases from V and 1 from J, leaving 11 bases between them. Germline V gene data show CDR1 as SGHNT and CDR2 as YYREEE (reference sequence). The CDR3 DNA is TGTGCCAGCAGCCCGACGGGGGGGAACACTGAAGCTTTCTTT. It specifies CASSPTGGNTEAFF.

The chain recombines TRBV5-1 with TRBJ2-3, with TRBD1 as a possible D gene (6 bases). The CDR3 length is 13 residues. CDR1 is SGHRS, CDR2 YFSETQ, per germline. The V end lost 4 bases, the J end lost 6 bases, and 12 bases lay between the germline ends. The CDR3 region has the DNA TGCGCCAGCAGCAGCAGGGGTACGGATACGCAGTATTTT. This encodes CASSSRGTDTQYF.

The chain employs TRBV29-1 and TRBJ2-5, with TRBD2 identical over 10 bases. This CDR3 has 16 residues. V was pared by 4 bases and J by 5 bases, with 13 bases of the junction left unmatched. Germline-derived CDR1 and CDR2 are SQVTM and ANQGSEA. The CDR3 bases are TGCAGCGTTGGGGGTAGCGGGGGGCCACGTACGGAGACCCAGTACTTC. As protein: CSVGGSGGPRTETQYF. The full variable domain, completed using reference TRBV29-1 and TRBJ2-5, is SAVISQKPSRDICQRGTSLTIQCQVDSQVTMMFWYRQQPGQSLTLIATANQGSEATYESGFVIDKFPISRPNLTFSTLTVSNMSPEDSSIYLCSVGGSGGPRTETQYFGPGTRLLVL.

The CDR3 nucleotides read TGCAGTGCCGCCAGGGGGGATGGCTACACCTTC. Encoded protein: CSAARGDGYTF. This rearrangement joins TRBV20-1 to TRBJ1-2, with 7 bases identical to TRBD1. The V and J ends lost 6 bases and 6 bases, in that order; junction bases with no gene match: 4. Germline V gives CDR1 DFQATT, CDR2 SNEGSKA (reference sequence). This CDR3 is built from 11 residues.

CDR3 protein: CASSLASGQEGGQYF. The CDR3 DNA follows: TGCGCCAGCAGCTTGGCCTCGGGACAGGAGGGAGGGCAGTACTTC. The chain combines TRBV5-1 with TRBJ2-7; 8 bases line up with TRBD1. The germline V gene encodes CDR1 SGHRS and CDR2 YFSETQ. V trimming: 0 bases; J trimming: 9 bases; junction bases outside the gene matches: 11. The CDR3 extends over 15 amino acids.